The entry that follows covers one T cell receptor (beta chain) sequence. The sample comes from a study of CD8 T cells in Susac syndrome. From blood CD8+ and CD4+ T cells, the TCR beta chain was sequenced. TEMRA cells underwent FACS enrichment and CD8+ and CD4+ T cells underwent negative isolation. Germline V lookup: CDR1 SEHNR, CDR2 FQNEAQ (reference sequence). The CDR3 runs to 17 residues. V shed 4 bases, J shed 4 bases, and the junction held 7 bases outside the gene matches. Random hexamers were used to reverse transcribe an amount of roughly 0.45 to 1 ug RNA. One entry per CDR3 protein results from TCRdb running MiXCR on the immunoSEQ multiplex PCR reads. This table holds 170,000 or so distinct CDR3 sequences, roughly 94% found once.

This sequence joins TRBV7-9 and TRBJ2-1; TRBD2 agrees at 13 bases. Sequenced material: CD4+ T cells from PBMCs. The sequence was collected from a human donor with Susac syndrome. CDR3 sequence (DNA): TGTGCCAGCAGCTCCTCGACTAGCGGGGGGAGATACAATGAGCAGTTCTTC. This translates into CASSSSTSGGRYNEQFF.